The present T cell receptor beta chain was sequenced within a study of OX40 agonist ivuxolimab in advanced cancers. The method was immunoSEQ multiplex PCR; TCRdb's version includes in-frame clones alone and lacks a portion of them. The sample holds roughly 90,000 clones, roughly 91% seen once. This clone is a singleton in its sample. The CDR3 consists of 15 residues. Germline CDR1 and CDR2: SGHRS and YFSETQ. Trimming removed 3 bases at V and 2 bases at J, with 14 bases between. The receptor's source is an adult with an advanced solid tumor such as melanoma, head and neck, liver or kidney cancer. The chain has TRBV5-1 and TRBJ2-5; D perhaps matches TRBD1 (6 bases). Sequenced material: CD4+ or CD8+ T cells sorted from blood, taken in a trial of the OX40 agonist ivuxolimab. Here the CDR3 reads CASSSEAGVQETQYF. CDR3 in DNA: TGCGCCAGCAGCTCCGAGGCAGGGGTACAAGAGACCCAGTACTTC.